Listed below are T cell receptor beta chains from one sample, sequenced in a study of blood T cell repertoires in COVID-19. The data were produced by immunoSEQ multiplex PCR, yet TCRdb's version contains in-frame clones alone and is incomplete. The table lists around 120,000 clones, roughly 80% of them singletons. The specimen sequenced was peripheral blood. The receptors here all came from a man aged 65 to 79 with acute or convalescent COVID-19. CDR3s include the opening cysteine and the closing phenylalanine or tryptophan. D genes are given only for firm matches. Some rows have no size entry. The others give once, few or many, or a class for an expanded clone.

j_call clone_size v_call d_call cdr3_nt cdr3_aa
TRBJ2-6 few TRBV6-5 . TGTGCCAGCAGCCATACTAGGGCTGGGGCCAACGTCCTGACTTTC CASSHTRAGANVLTF
TRBJ1-1 . TRBV28 . TGTGCCAGCACCGTGGGGGGGTTAGCTTTCTTT CASTVGGLAFF
TRBJ1-1 . TRBV5-1 . TGCGCCAGCAGCTTGGACCCCAGTCTCCCTGAAGCTTTCTTT CASSLDPSLPEAFF
TRBJ2-4 . TRBV7-8 TRBD2 TGTGCCAGCAGCACCAGACTAGCGGACTTAGCCAAAAACATTCAGTACTTC CASSTRLADLAKNIQYF
TRBJ2-7 . TRBV4-3 . TGCGCCAGCAGCCAAGTGACAGGTCTGGATCAGTACTTC CASSQVTGLDQYF
TRBJ2-3 . TRBV2 TRBD2 TGTGCCAGCAGTGAAGCCCTAGCGGGAGATAGGACAGATACGCAGTATTTT CASSEALAGDRTDTQYF
TRBJ2-3 . TRBV11-2 . TGTGCCAGCAGCTTAGGCGGGTGGTACACAGATACGCAGTATTTT CASSLGGWYTDTQYF
TRBJ2-1 . TRBV7-6 TRBD1 TGTGCCAGCAGCTTAGAGGGGGGACAGGGTTACAATGAGCAGTTCTTC CASSLEGGQGYNEQFF
TRBJ2-1 . TRBV19 . TGTGCCAGCCAGAGGGACTTCCGGAGCTCCTACAATGAGCAGTTCTTC CASQRDFRSSYNEQFF
TRBJ2-1 . TRBV30 TRBD1 TGTGCCTGGGACAGGGACAATGAGCAGTTCTTC CAWDRDNEQFF
TRBJ1-4 . TRBV7-9 . TGTGCCAGCAGCGTATGGCAGGGAACTAATGAAAAACTGTTTTTT CASSVWQGTNEKLFF
TRBJ2-3 . TRBV30 TRBD2 TGTGCCTGGAGTTCTACTAGCGGGACAACAGATACGCAGTATTTT CAWSSTSGTTDTQYF
TRBJ1-2 . TRBV12-5 TRBD1 TGTGCTAGTGGCTCCGGGACAGGGGTCATCGGCTACACCTTC CASGSGTGVIGYTF
TRBJ2-2 . TRBV11-2 . TGTGCCAGCAGCACCGTGGGAGGTGCCGGGGAGCTGTTTTTT CASSTVGGAGELFF
TRBJ2-6 . TRBV27 TRBD1 TGTGCCAGCAGTGAGACAGGGGCGACAGGCTCTGGGGCCAACGTCCTGACTTTC CASSETGATGSGANVLTF
TRBJ2-7 . TRBV3-1/TRBV3-2 TRBD1 TGTGCCAGCAGTGGGACAGGCCCCTACGAGCAGTACTTC CASSGTGPYEQYF
TRBJ2-3 . TRBV5-1 TRBD1 TGCGCCAGCAGCAAAGGACAGGGGGCCACAGATACGCAGTATTTT CASSKGQGATDTQYF
TRBJ2-6 . TRBV2 . TGTGCCAGCAGGGGGCGCTACGGCTCTGGGGCCAACGTCCTGACTTTC CASRGRYGSGANVLTF
TRBJ2-7 . TRBV11-2 TRBD1 TGTGCCAGCAGCCGGGGACAGGGTAGTTACGAGCAGTACTTC CASSRGQGSYEQYF
TRBJ2-7 . TRBV12-3/TRBV12-4 . TGTGCCAGCAGTTCCGGCAGGGTTGAGCAGTACTTC CASSSGRVEQYF
TRBJ2-6 . TRBV19 TRBD2 TGTGCCAGTACCCCGGGGGGGGTTTGGGGATCTGGGGCCAACGTCCTGACTTTC CASTPGGVWGSGANVLTF
TRBJ2-5 few TRBV7-9 . TGTGCCAGCAGCCCCGAACAGGAGACCCAGTACTTC CASSPEQETQYF
TRBJ2-3 . TRBV18 . TGTGCCAGCTCATCAACTACAGATACGCAGTATTTT CASSSTTDTQYF
TRBJ2-3 . TRBV5-1 . TGCGCCAGCAGCTTGGGTGGGGCCACGGGAGATACGCAGTATTTT CASSLGGATGDTQYF
TRBJ1-2 . TRBV4-2 TRBD1 TGTGCCAGCAGCCAACCCTGGGACAGGGAGTATGGCTACACCTTC CASSQPWDREYGYTF
TRBJ1-4 . TRBV24-1 . TGTGCCACCAGTTCCGGGGGAACTAATGAAAAACTGTTTTTT CATSSGGTNEKLFF
TRBJ1-1 few TRBV11-2 . TGTGCCAGCAGCCGAACGTTGGAGACTGAAGCTTTCTTT CASSRTLETEAFF
TRBJ1-4 . TRBV15 . TGTGCCACCAGCAGGGCCCCGACGGGAAATGAAAAACTGTTTTTT CATSRAPTGNEKLFF
TRBJ1-1 . TRBV30 TRBD1 TGTGCCTGTCGCGGGACAGGTGAAGCTTTCTTT CACRGTGEAFF
TRBJ2-1 once TRBV5-6 . TGTGCCAGCAGCTTGCGGGATGAGCAGTTCTTC CASSLRDEQFF
TRBJ2-2 . TRBV19 . TGTGCCAGTATCCCCGTGGGCAGGGGGAACACCGGGGAGCTGTTTTTT CASIPVGRGNTGELFF
TRBJ2-7 . TRBV28 . TGTGCCAGCAGTTACAGGTCAACCTACGAGCAGTACTTC CASSYRSTYEQYF
TRBJ2-1 . TRBV12-5 TRBD2 TGTGCTAGTGGTTTGGGACTAGCGGGCCTCAATGAGCAGTTCTTC CASGLGLAGLNEQFF
TRBJ1-4 once TRBV7-9 TRBD1 TGTGCCAGCAGCTTAGCGGGGGGACAGTACCTCCCAACGTTTTTT CASSLAGGQYLPTFF
TRBJ1-4 . TRBV5-1 . TGCGCCAGCAGCTGGAAGAGTCCCGGAGATGAAAAACTGTTTTTT CASSWKSPGDEKLFF
TRBJ1-4 . TRBV9 . TGTGCCAGCAGCGTAGCTACCGGAAGGGGGGGAAATGAAAAACTGTTTTTT CASSVATGRGGNEKLFF
TRBJ2-2 few TRBV18 . TGTGCCAGCTCACCACCTTCAGGGGGGACCGGGGAGCTGTTTTTT CASSPPSGGTGELFF
TRBJ1-3 . TRBV27 . TGTGCCAGCAGTTTAAACGCGGGAAACACCATATATTTT CASSLNAGNTIYF
TRBJ1-1 . TRBV7-8 TRBD1 TGTGCCAGCAGCGAGTCTGCCGGACAGGGATGGACTGAAGCTTTCTTT CASSESAGQGWTEAFF
TRBJ1-1 few TRBV3-1/TRBV3-2 . TGTGCCAGCAGCCAAGTAGGGGTAGGGACTGAAGCTTTCTTT CASSQVGVGTEAFF
TRBJ2-7 . TRBV2 . TGTGCCAGCAGTGAAGGTGTCGGGACTTATTACGAGCAGTACTTC CASSEGVGTYYEQYF
TRBJ2-2 . TRBV9 . TGTGCCAGCAGCGTAGGAGGGTTGGTGAACACCGGGGAGCTGTTTTTT CASSVGGLVNTGELFF
TRBJ2-1 . TRBV7-8 TRBD2 TGTGCCAGCAGCATCAGGACTAGCGGAGGTAGCAATGAGCAGTTCTTC CASSIRTSGGSNEQFF
TRBJ1-2 once TRBV6-5 TRBD1 TGTGCCAGCAGTTATAGACAGGGGGCAGATGGCTACACCTTC CASSYRQGADGYTF
TRBJ1-5 . TRBV2 . TGTGCCAGCAGTGAAGTAACAGGTCGGCAGCCCCAGCATTTT CASSEVTGRQPQHF
TRBJ2-7 . TRBV6-5 TRBD2 TGTGCCAGCAGTTACTCCATAAGCGGGGATGCGCAGTACTTC CASSYSISGDAQYF
TRBJ1-4 few TRBV2 . TGTGCCAGCAGTGTGGTGACAGGAAATAATGAAAAACTGTTTTTT CASSVVTGNNEKLFF
TRBJ1-5 . TRBV4-3 TRBD1 TGCGCCAGCAGCCAAGATTGGGGGAAGGGGGCCACGGAGGTCCGGAATCAGCCCCAGCATTTT CASSQDWGKGATEVRNQPQHF
TRBJ1-2 . TRBV10-1 TRBD1 TGCGCCAGCCCAACGACAGGGAGCCCTAACTATGGCTACACCTTC CASPTTGSPNYGYTF